These 27 T cell receptor beta chains originate from one sample sequenced in a study of glioma-infiltrating T cells. TCR alpha and beta CDR3 regions were amplified from RNA using iRepertoire nested multiplex PCR. Each CDR3 protein gets one entry after TCRdb re-called the multiplex PCR reads with MiXCR. The repertoire holds 300,000 to 400,000 distinct CDR3 sequences, roughly two fifths seen once, with 12% in the top ten. Sequenced material: glioma tissue, nonneoplastic brain tissue, or PBMCs (not recorded which). Receptors originate from a human donor with low-grade glioma or glioblastoma, undergoing nonglioma brain surgery, or in good health (not recorded which).

V gene TRBV24-1 combines with J gene TRBJ2-5, with D unresolved. V dropped 4 bases and J dropped 0 bases, with 14 bases sitting between them. Germline V gives CDR1 KGHDR, CDR2 SFDVKD. The CDR3 totals 16 residues. This CDR3 is CATSDRLDGDQETQYF. CDR3 nucleotides: TGTGCCACCAGTGACCGGTTAGATGGGGACCAAGAGACCCAGTACTTC.

This clonotype was counted only a few times. The chain is built from TRBV28 and TRBJ2-7; D possibly corresponds to TRBD2 (6 bases). Trimming shortened V by 6 bases and J by 1 base, and 13 bases separated the two germline ends. Germline CDR1 and CDR2: MDHEN and SYDVKM. This CDR3 is 14 amino acids long. CDR3 nucleotide sequence: TGTGCCAGCAGCCCTATAGCGGAGTCCTACGAGCAGTACTTC. Protein product: CASSPIAESYEQYF.

The chain couples TRBV7-9 to TRBJ2-1; TRBD1 agrees at 11 bases. Trimming took 3 bases from V and 3 from J; bases not matched to a gene: 1. This CDR3 contains 15 residues. The V gene's germline CDR1 is SEHNR and CDR2 FQNEAQ (reference sequence). The CDR3 reads CASSLGQGVYNEQFF. CDR3 DNA: TGTGCCAGCAGCTTGGGACAGGGGGTCTACAATGAGCAGTTCTTC.

This chain links TRBV7-9 with TRBJ2-2, with D tentatively TRBD1 or TRBD2 (6 bases each). The V end lost 5 bases, the J end lost 3 bases, and 16 bases lay between the germline ends. Germline CDR1 and CDR2: SEHNR and FQNEAQ (reference sequence). The CDR3 length is 16 residues. The CDR3 DNA follows: TGTGCCAGCAGCACACGAGGGGGGATCGACACCGGGGAGCTGTTTTTT. This translates into CASSTRGGIDTGELFF. Drawing the rest from reference TRBV7-9 and TRBJ2-2, the complete variable domain is DTGVSQNPRHKITKRGQNVTFRCDPISEHNRLYWYRQTLGQGPEFLTYFQNEAQLEKSRLLSDRFSAERPKGSFSTLEIQRTEQGDSAMYLCASSTRGGIDTGELFFGEGSRLTVL.

This clonotype was seen repeatedly, ten times or more. The chain combines TRBV24-1 with TRBJ2-1, with a weak D call TRBD1 (6 bases). CDR1 is KGHDR and CDR2 is SFDVKD in the germline V gene. The CDR3 runs to 13 residues. Between the trimmed V and J ends, which lost 4 bases and 7 bases, there was a span of 10 bases. This CDR3 is CATSDPTGNEQFF. In DNA, the CDR3 is TGTGCCACCAGTGACCCAACAGGGAATGAGCAGTTCTTC.

A word on this clonotype: A read error is possible here, since a much larger clone lies one base away. The chain recombines TRBV2 with TRBJ1-2; D may be TRBD1 (5 bases). V lost 9 bases to trimming and J lost 3 bases, with 17 bases between them. Germline-derived CDR1 and CDR2 are SNHLY and FYNNEI. The CDR3 sequence is 14 residues long. Written as DNA, the CDR3 is TGTGCCAGAAAAGCAGAGGGACTGGACTATGGCTACACCTTC. Amino acid sequence: CARKAEGLDYGYTF.

The chain carries TRBV6-2 or TRBV6-3 and TRBJ2-2, with D maybe TRBD2 (5 bases). The CDR3 has 15 residues. Trimming removed 10 bases at V and 3 bases at J, with 18 bases between. Germline V gives CDR1 MNHEY, CDR2 SVGEGT. In DNA form, the CDR3 reads TGTGCCACCCGGGGTATCGGAGGATACACCGGGGAGCTGTTTTTT. It is translated as CATRGIGGYTGELFF.

Of note for this clonotype: With a much larger clone just one base away, this may be a read error. The rearrangement links TRBV28 to TRBJ2-4; TRBD1 matches at 8 bases. CDR3 length: 16 residues. Germline CDR1 and CDR2: MDHEN and SYDVKM. CDR3 amino acids: CASSPGQGLSKNIRYF. For the CDR3, the DNA is TGTGCCAGCAGTCCTGGACAGGGTCTTTCCAAAAACATTCGGTACTTC.

The sample holds a few counts of this clonotype. The genes are TRBV7-9 and TRBJ2-7; D gene ambiguous. Germline assignment: CDR1 SEHNR and CDR2 FQNEAQ (reference sequence). V dropped 5 bases and J dropped 7 bases, with 21 bases sitting between them. The CDR3 totals 15 residues. CDR3: CASSPAKAALREQYF. CDR3 sequence (DNA): TGTGCCAGCAGCCCCGCCAAGGCGGCGCTCCGGGAGCAGTACTTC.

This sequence joins TRBV4-1 and TRBJ2-7, with D perhaps TRBD2 (7 bases). This CDR3 has 16 residues. Trimming stripped 0 bases from V and 1 base from J, with 13 bases between. From germline, CDR1 is MGHRA and CDR2 YSYEKL. CDR3 DNA sequence: TGCGCCAGCAGCCAAGATGGGGGGGGCCCATCCTACGAGCAGTACTTC. Translating gives CASSQDGGGPSYEQYF.

This clonotype was seen many times. The chain carries TRBV27 and TRBJ2-3; no clear D. V shed 5 bases and J shed 2 bases, with 5 bases lying between them. The CDR3 totals 12 residues. Germline CDR1 MNHEY, CDR2 SMNVEV (reference sequence). CDR3 bases: TGTGCCAGCAGTCACCTCACAGATACGCAGTATTTT. Its translation is CASSHLTDTQYF.

This clonotype was seen at least ten times. This chain uses TRBV7-2 with TRBJ2-5; D may be TRBD1 (6 bases). The germline V gene has CDR1 SGHTA and CDR2 FQGNSA. Deletions cut 5 bases from V and 2 bases from J, with 12 bases between. This CDR3 region has 14 residues. The CDR3 spells CASSPPGTQETQYF. The CDR3 DNA is TGTGCCAGCAGCCCGCCCGGGACACAAGAGACCCAGTACTTC.

This clonotype was recorded a few times. The V gene is TRBV19, the J gene TRBJ2-3, with TRBD2 identical over 8 bases. CDR3 length: 11 amino acids. The V gene's germline CDR1 is LNHDA and CDR2 SQIVND (reference sequence). Trimming cost V 10 bases and J 6 bases; bases outside gene matches: 3. The CDR3 reads CAILAGDTQYF. The CDR3, as DNA: TGTGCCATTTTAGCGGGGGATACGCAGTATTTT. The full variable domain, rest sourced from reference TRBV19 and TRBJ2-3, is DGGITQSPKYLFRKEGQNVTLSCEQNLNHDAMYWYRQDPGQGLRLIYYSQIVNDFQKGDIAEGYSVSREKKESFPLTVTSAQKNPTAFYLCAILAGDTQYFGPGTRLTVL.

This clonotype was seen only a few times. The chain couples TRBV4-3 to TRBJ1-2; D is ambiguous. The CDR3 extends over 15 amino acids. The germline V gene encodes CDR1 LGHNA and CDR2 YSLEER. V was cut by 0 bases and J by 7 bases, with 15 bases left in between. CDR3 coding DNA: TGCGCCAGCAGCCAAGAACCCCGGCTTCCGCGTGGCTACACCTTC. This gives the protein CASSQEPRLPRGYTF.

This clonotype was picked up a small number of times. V and J are TRBV3-1 and TRBJ2-5, with no clear D. V lost 3 bases, J lost 7 bases, and 9 bases lay in between. Germline V gene data show CDR1 as LGHDT and CDR2 as YNNKEL (reference sequence). This CDR3 spans 12 amino acids. CDR3 loop: CASSQGRTTQYF. The DNA for the CDR3 is TGTGCCAGCAGCCAGGGTAGGACGACCCAGTACTTC.

This clonotype was counted between two and nine times. The chain links TRBV7-2 to TRBJ2-3; no clear D. Germline loops: CDR1 SGHTA, CDR2 FQGNSA. CDR3 size: 13 residues. V lost 4 bases and J 2 bases, leaving 7 bases between the germline ends. The DNA for the CDR3 is TGTGCCAGCAGCTCTTCTTCCACAGATACGCAGTATTTT. Amino acids: CASSSSSTDTQYF.

The rearrangement uses TRBV20-1 and TRBJ2-7; 9 bases line up with TRBD1. The CDR3 is 12 residues long. V gave up 7 bases and J gave up 1 base; unmatched junction bases: 2. The germline V gene has CDR1 DFQATT and CDR2 SNEGSKA (reference sequence). CDR3 residues: CSVGTGSYEQYF. In DNA, the CDR3 is TGCAGTGTCGGGACAGGGTCCTACGAGCAGTACTTC.

The chain employs TRBV30 and TRBJ2-7; D remains unclear. CDR3 size: 12 residues. CDR1 is GTSNPN and CDR2 is SVGIG in the germline V gene (reference sequence). Trimming stripped 3 bases from V and 2 bases from J, with 8 bases between. DNA of the CDR3: TGTGCCTGGAGCCTACTTACCTACGAGCAGTACTTC. This translates into CAWSLLTYEQYF.

At least ten counts were recorded for this clonotype. This chain links TRBV24-1 with TRBJ1-5; tentatively, D is TRBD1 (6 bases). Between the trimmed V and J ends, which lost 6 bases and 0 bases, there was a span of 11 bases. CDR3 size: 15 residues. Germline lookup yields CDR1 KGHDR and CDR2 SFDVKD. The CDR3 loop reads CATSPATGSNQPQHF. The CDR3, as DNA: TGTGCCACCAGTCCCGCGACAGGTAGCAATCAGCCCCAGCATTTT.

In its sample, this clonotype was seen a few times. The chain is built from TRBV25-1 and TRBJ2-5, with unresolved D. The CDR3 spans 13 residues. Deletions cut 3 bases from V and 7 bases from J, with 12 bases between. The germline gives CDR1 MGHDK, CDR2 SYGVNS. CDR3 protein: CASSEPASGTQYF. In DNA form, the CDR3 reads TGTGCCAGCAGTGAGCCCGCTTCAGGGACCCAGTACTTC.

CDR3 coding DNA: TGTGCCACCAGTGATTTAAGAGATACGCAGTATTTT. It translates to CATSDLRDTQYF. The chain employs TRBV24-1 and TRBJ2-3; D ambiguous. In germline, CDR1 is KGHDR, CDR2 SFDVKD. The CDR3 is 12 amino acids. V was pared by 1 base and J by 5 bases, with 3 bases between.

In the case of this clonotype: A much larger clone sits a single nucleotide away, making a read error possible. The rearrangement links TRBV27 to TRBJ2-2, with D possibly TRBD1 on 5 matching bases. CDR3 length: 13 amino acids. V was trimmed by 5 bases and J by 6 bases, leaving 10 bases between them. Germline V CDR1 and CDR2: MNHEY, SMNVEV (reference sequence). The CDR3, as DNA: TGTGCCAGCAGTCTACAGGTGGCCGGGGAGCTGTTTTTT. Translation: CASSLQVAGELFF.

As regards this clonotype: A much bigger clone sits one base away, suggesting this may be a read error. J is TRBJ2-7 and V is TRBV28, with D possibly TRBD2 on 5 matching bases. The germline CDR1 and CDR2 sequences are MDHEN and SYDVKM. The CDR3 is 15 residues long. The V and J ends lost 5 bases and 5 bases respectively, with 19 bases between them. This chain's CDR3 is CASSLLRLVGDEQYF. As DNA, the CDR3 is TGTGCCAGCAGTCTTCTGAGGCTAGTGGGAGACGAGCAGTACTTC.

The rearrangement links TRBV20-1 to TRBJ1-5, with D possibly being TRBD1 (6 bases). V was trimmed by 3 bases and J by 6 bases, leaving 21 bases between them. In germline, CDR1 is DFQATT, CDR2 SNEGSKA (reference sequence). The CDR3 covers 16 residues. DNA of the CDR3: TGCAGTGCTAGGTGGGGGGGCGCGATCTCCAGTCAGCCCCAGCATTTT. Its translation is CSARWGGAISSQPQHF.

A note on this clonotype: At one end the junction does not follow the germline gene, possibly because of a read error. CDR3 amino acids: CASSPRTGALNTKAFF. DNA for the CDR3: TGCGCCAGCAGCCCTCGGACAGGAGCTTTGAACACTAAAGCTTTCTTT. The V and J genes are TRBV4-1 and TRBJ1-1; 7 bases line up with TRBD1. The CDR3 is made up of 16 amino acids. CDR1 is MGHRA and CDR2 is YSYEKL in the germline V gene.

This clonotype was counted only a few times. The chain joins TRBV7-3 to TRBJ1-1; D uncertain. CDR3 length: 13 amino acids. Trimming stripped 5 bases from V and 1 base from J, with 8 bases between. CDR1 is SGHTA and CDR2 is FQGTGA in the germline V gene. The CDR3 DNA sequence: TGTGCCAGCAGCCTAAGATCGAACACTGAAGCTTTCTTT. Protein: CASSLRSNTEAFF.

The V gene is TRBV19, the J gene TRBJ2-1; D might be TRBD1 or TRBD2, each matching 5 bases. The CDR3 covers 13 residues. Trimming removed 7 bases at V and 9 bases at J, with 16 bases between. CDR1 and CDR2 (germline): LNHDA, SQIVND (reference sequence). Here the CDR3 reads CASNTGEEGEQFF. The CDR3 DNA sequence: TGTGCCAGTAATACAGGTGAAGAGGGTGAGCAGTTCTTC.